One sample yielded the 28 T cell receptor beta chains listed below, sequenced in a study of sequential checkpoint blockade in melanoma. Assay used: immunoSEQ multiplex PCR; TCRdb lists only in-frame clones, some missing. The profile covers fewer than 20,000 clones, with 60% to 75% appearing a single time and more than 4% taken by the ten largest. The treatment: randomized to nivolumab then ipilimumab (arm A) or the reverse (arm B). The material sequenced was tumor tissue (inferred from file names), taken from a patient given nivolumab and ipilimumab in sequence. These receptors were taken from a human donor with melanoma.

The gene calls are TRBV19 and TRBJ1-5; TRBD1 matches at 8 bases. CDR1 and CDR2 (germline): LNHDA, SQIVND (reference sequence). The ends lost 9 bases at V and 0 bases at J; junction bases unmatched: 7. The CDR3 extends over 15 amino acids. The CDR3 spells CASQDRAGSNQPQHF. The DNA for the CDR3 is TGTGCCAGCCAGGACAGGGCGGGTAGCAATCAGCCCCAGCATTTT.

The chain joins TRBV11-3 to TRBJ1-5, with D hard to call. Between the trimmed V and J ends, which lost 3 bases and 7 bases, there was a span of 13 bases. The CDR3 contains 14 residues. The V gene's germline CDR1 is SGHNT and CDR2 YENEEA. This CDR3 is CASSFHVSSQPQHF. Here the CDR3 DNA reads TGTGCCAGCAGCTTCCATGTATCTAGCCAGCCCCAGCATTTT.

V is TRBV11-3 and J is TRBJ2-2, with D unclear. This CDR3 is 17 amino acids long. Per germline, CDR1 SGHNT and CDR2 YENEEA. Trimming removed 5 bases from V and 5 bases from J, with 21 bases in between. For the CDR3, the DNA is TGTGCCAGCAGCCTGGGGATCAAGACCCATGGGACCGGGGAGCTGTTTTTT. It encodes CASSLGIKTHGTGELFF. Full variable domain (remainder filled in from reference TRBV11-3 and TRBJ2-2): EAGVVQSPRYKIIEKKQPVAFWCNPISGHNTLYWYLQNLGQGPELLIRYENEEAVDDSQLPKDRFSAERLKGVDSTLKIQPAELGDSAVYLCASSLGIKTHGTGELFFGEGSRLTVL.

The rearrangement links TRBV2 to TRBJ2-1; perhaps TRBD2 as D (6 bases). Germline V lookup: CDR1 SNHLY, CDR2 FYNNEI. The CDR3 loop spans 12 amino acids. Trimming pared 11 bases from V and 3 bases from J, leaving 11 bases between. Here the CDR3 reads CADGGNYNEQFF. In DNA form, the CDR3 reads TGTGCCGACGGAGGGAACTACAATGAGCAGTTCTTC.

The gene calls are TRBV29-1 and TRBJ2-1, with D unclear. The CDR3 loop spans 13 amino acids. Looked up from germline, CDR1 is SQVTM and CDR2 is ANQGSEA. The ends were cut back, 0 bases at V and 7 bases at J, with 10 bases in the middle. The CDR3 bases are TGCAGCGTTGAAGATTGGCGAAAAAATGAGCAGTTCTTC. Translation gives CSVEDWRKNEQFF.

The chain joins TRBV19 to TRBJ1-3; a weak D match, TRBD1 (5 bases). Per germline, CDR1 LNHDA and CDR2 SQIVND (reference sequence). The CDR3 extends over 16 amino acids. Trimming removed 3 bases at V and 0 bases at J, with 12 bases between. This CDR3 reads CASSMISGTSGNTIYF. DNA for the CDR3: TGTGCCAGTAGTATGATAAGTGGGACCTCTGGAAACACCATATATTTT.

On this clone itself: Additional DNA sequences in this sample encode the identical CDR3. The chain links TRBV19 to TRBJ2-1; weak D call: TRBD2 (6 bases). Per germline, CDR1 LNHDA and CDR2 SQIVND (reference sequence). V was clipped by 3 bases and J by 0 bases, with 9 bases between them. The CDR3 contains 15 residues. The CDR3 loop reads CASSIAGSSYNEQFF. The CDR3 region has the DNA TGTGCCAGTAGTATTGCGGGGAGCTCCTACAATGAGCAGTTCTTC.

As regards this clone: The sample holds other DNA sequences that translate to the same CDR3. V is TRBV5-1 and J is TRBJ2-5, with D unclear. The CDR3 spans 16 residues. V shed 0 bases and J shed 0 bases, with 12 bases lying between them. Germline V gives CDR1 SGHRS, CDR2 YFSETQ. CDR3 region: CASSLAGQANQETQYF. The CDR3 DNA follows: TGCGCCAGCAGCTTGGCTGGCCAAGCCAACCAAGAGACCCAGTACTTC. The complete variable domain, with remaining parts taken from reference TRBV5-1 and TRBJ2-5, reads KAGVTQTPRYLIKTRGQQVTLSCSPISGHRSVSWYQQTPGQGLQFLFEYFSETQRNKGNFPGRFSGRQFSNSRSEMNVSTLELGDSALYLCASSLAGQANQETQYFGPGTRLLVL.

This chain uses TRBV28 with TRBJ2-4; tentative D call: TRBD2 (6 bases). This CDR3 contains 13 residues. The germline V gene encodes CDR1 MDHEN and CDR2 SYDVKM. The germline V and J ends were trimmed by 10 bases and 8 bases, with 18 bases remaining between them. The DNA of the CDR3 is TGTGCCACCAAGATAGGGGAGGACGACATTCAGTACTTC. This codes for CATKIGEDDIQYF.

The V and J genes are TRBV11-3 and TRBJ2-2, with a weak D call TRBD2 (6 bases). In germline, CDR1 is SGHNT, CDR2 YENEEA. This CDR3 is built from 14 residues. Trimming left V 3 bases short and J 6 bases short, with 11 bases between. Here the CDR3 DNA reads TGTGCCAGCAGCTTGGGACTGACGGCCGGGGAGCTGTTTTTT. This sequence encodes CASSLGLTAGELFF.

This clone was recorded once. This chain uses TRBV6-7 with TRBJ2-5; 9 nucleotides match TRBD2. TRBV6-7 is marked as an open reading frame, function uncertain. With 5 bases clipped from V and 6 bases from J, the junction kept 10 bases outside the gene matches. The CDR3 covers 15 residues. The CDR3 sequence: CASSEWRGGSKTQYF. In DNA form, the CDR3 reads TGTGCCAGCAGTGAATGGCGGGGGGGCTCGAAGACCCAGTACTTC.

This chain joins TRBV6-7 and TRBJ1-2, with D hard to call. TRBV6-7 is an open reading frame, and its role is uncertain. V dropped 6 bases and J dropped 6 bases, with 8 bases sitting between them. The CDR3 is 11 amino acids. CDR3 protein: CASRENDGYTF. DNA for the CDR3: TGTGCCAGCAGAGAAAACGATGGCTACACCTTC.

V gene TRBV18 combines with J gene TRBJ1-2; maybe TRBD1 (6 bases). Trimming took off 0 bases at V and 6 bases at J, with 11 bases between the two ends. The germline CDR1 and CDR2 sequences are KGHSH and LQKENI. This CDR3 is built from 14 residues. CDR3 region: CASSPPTGADGYTF. The CDR3 nucleotides are TGTGCCAGCTCACCACCGACGGGGGCGGATGGCTACACCTTC.

V gene TRBV14 combines with J gene TRBJ2-5; maybe TRBD1 (5 bases). Per germline, CDR1 SGHDN and CDR2 FVKESK. The CDR3 loop spans 15 amino acids. With 0 bases removed from V and 2 bases from J, the gap between germline ends came to 10 bases. The CDR3 coding sequence is TGTGCCAGCAGCCAAGATTCGACAGAACAAGAGACCCAGTACTTC. Translated, it gives CASSQDSTEQETQYF.

The chain combines TRBV10-2 with TRBJ1-4; D unresolved. CDR1 and CDR2 from the germline V gene are WSHSY and SAAADI. The CDR3 totals 14 residues. Trimming removed 10 bases at V and 0 bases at J, with 12 bases between. CDR3 amino acids: CATAVIATNEKLFF. CDR3 coding DNA: TGCGCCACCGCAGTGATTGCAACTAATGAAAAACTGTTTTTT.

This clone has a handful of counts. This chain connects TRBV6-8 to TRBJ2-1; maybe TRBD2 (5 bases). The CDR3 loop spans 15 amino acids. V was cut by 5 bases and J by 8 bases, with 19 bases left in between. Germline values: CDR1 MNHGY, CDR2 SAAAGT. The CDR3 loop is CASSHTSSLQDEQFF. CDR3 DNA sequence: TGTGCCAGCAGTCATACTAGTAGTTTGCAAGATGAGCAGTTCTTC.

The chain is built from TRBV6-9 and TRBJ2-7, with D perhaps TRBD2 (6 bases). V lost 6 bases and J 2 bases, leaving 11 bases between the germline ends. This CDR3 spans 13 amino acids. CDR1 and CDR2 from the germline V gene are MNHGY and SVAAGI. In nucleotides, the CDR3 is TGTGCCAGCAGAACCCGACTAGCCTACGAGCAGTACTTC. It is translated as CASRTRLAYEQYF.

The gene calls are TRBV30 and TRBJ2-7; D remains unclear. Between the trimmed V and J ends, which lost 5 bases and 2 bases, there was a span of 10 bases. Germline V CDR1 and CDR2: GTSNPN, SVGIG (reference sequence). This CDR3 has 12 residues. The CDR3 DNA sequence: TGTGCCTGGCAGGACGGAACCTACGAGCAGTACTTC. This gives the protein CAWQDGTYEQYF.

In its sample, this clone was seen once. The V call is TRBV18, the J call TRBJ2-7; 13 bases map to TRBD2. Germline loops: CDR1 KGHSH, CDR2 LQKENI. The CDR3 runs to 16 residues. V gave up 6 bases and J gave up 4 bases; unmatched junction bases: 9. The DNA of the CDR3 is TGTGCCAGCTCCCCTACTAGCGGGGGGGCCAAGTACGAGCAGTACTTC. Translated: CASSPTSGGAKYEQYF.

This clone has just a few counts. The rearrangement links TRBV11-3 to TRBJ1-4; 7 bases match TRBD1. V lost 6 bases to trimming and J lost 6 bases; unmatched junction nucleotides: 7. Germline CDR1 is SGHNT and CDR2 is YENEEA. The CDR3 runs 14 residues. DNA of the CDR3: TGTGCCAGCAGTCCGACAGGGACCCATGAAAAACTGTTTTTT. As protein: CASSPTGTHEKLFF.

The V and J genes are TRBV11-1 and TRBJ2-1, with a weak D call TRBD1 (5 bases). CDR3 length: 14 amino acids. The V end was cut by 0 bases, the J end by 6 bases, with 9 bases between. Germline-derived CDR1 and CDR2 are SGHAT and FQDESV (reference sequence). The CDR3, as DNA: TGTGCCAGCAGCTTAGCGCGGCAGGGCAATGAGCAGTTCTTC. Amino acid sequence: CASSLARQGNEQFF.

The CDR3 DNA reads TGTGCCCGTGCCCGTGGTGCGAGCACAGATACGCAGTATTTT. Its protein is CARARGASTDTQYF. This chain uses TRBV11-1 with TRBJ2-3; no clear D. Trimming shortened V by 11 bases and J by 0 bases, and 15 bases separated the two germline ends. The CDR3 runs 14 residues. CDR1 and CDR2 (germline): SGHAT, FQDESV (reference sequence). Full variable domain (rest looked up from reference TRBV11-1 and TRBJ2-3): EAEVAQSPRYKITEKSQAVAFWCDPISGHATLYWYRQILGQGPELLVQFQDESVVDDSQLPKDRFSAERLKGVDSTLKIQPAELGDSAMYLCARARGASTDTQYFGPGTRLTVL.

This sequence joins TRBV11-3 and TRBJ2-1; maybe TRBD2 (5 bases). CDR1 and CDR2 from the germline V gene are SGHNT and YENEEA. The CDR3 contains 16 residues. Trimming took off 5 bases at V and 7 bases at J, with 21 bases between the two ends. The DNA for the CDR3 is TGTGCCAGCAGCGGAAACCTTCAACTCCGGGGAAATGAGCAGTTCTTC. Translating gives CASSGNLQLRGNEQFF.

The V gene is TRBV14, the J gene TRBJ1-4; 9 bases fit TRBD1. The germline CDR1 and CDR2 sequences are SGHDN and FVKESK. The V and J ends lost 0 bases and 8 bases, in that order; junction bases with no gene match: 4. This CDR3 is built from 15 residues. CDR3: CASSQELGQGEKLFF. For the CDR3, the DNA is TGTGCCAGCAGCCAAGAACTAGGACAGGGGGAAAAACTGTTTTTT.

The count of this clone is one. At one of its ends the junction is not consistent with the germline gene, which may arise from a read error. The V call is TRBV6-8, the J call TRBJ2-5; TRBD2 agrees at 11 bases. Per germline, CDR1 MNHGY and CDR2 SAAAGT. The CDR3 is 17 amino acids. The CDR3 coding sequence is TGTGCCATCAGTGGTAATTTCGGGACTAGCGGACAAGAGACCCAGTACTTC. This encodes CAISGNFGTSGQETQYF.

The rearrangement links TRBV30 to TRBJ1-4, with D maybe TRBD1 (5 bases). The CDR3 sequence is 14 residues long. From germline, CDR1 is GTSNPN and CDR2 SVGIG (reference sequence). Trimming shortened V by 1 base and J by 3 bases, and 9 bases separated the two germline ends. CDR3 region: CAWSGGRANEKLFF. CDR3 nucleotide sequence: TGTGCCTGGAGTGGGGGCAGGGCTAATGAAAAACTGTTTTTT.

This rearrangement joins TRBV6-4 to TRBJ2-7; D ambiguous. The germline V and J ends were trimmed by 5 bases and 4 bases, with 15 bases remaining between them. Germline V CDR1 and CDR2: MRHNA, SNTAGT. The CDR3 totals 14 residues. Here the CDR3 reads CASSYGNMGYEQYF. The CDR3 DNA follows: TGTGCCAGCAGTTATGGTAATATGGGGTACGAGCAGTACTTC.

The genes are TRBV5-1 and TRBJ2-5; 11 bases agree with TRBD2. The CDR3 is made up of 15 amino acids. V lost 4 bases to trimming and J lost 1 base; unmatched junction nucleotides: 3. From germline, CDR1 is SGHRS and CDR2 YFSETQ. CDR3 loop: CASSPTSGAQETQYF. CDR3 DNA: TGCGCCAGCAGCCCGACTAGCGGGGCCCAAGAGACCCAGTACTTC.